The T cell receptor beta chain described here comes from a study of graft-versus-host responses after intestinal transplantation. Study as a whole: As for transplant type, recipients had multivisceral, liver-intestinal, or isolated intestinal grafts.

The CDR3 consists of 13 residues. The germline V gene has CDR1 SGHRS and CDR2 YFSETQ. Trimming took off 7 bases at V and 4 bases at J, with 11 bases between the two ends. The table came from immunoSEQ multiplex PCR; TCRdb's copy has only in-frame clones and leaves some out. The repertoire holds 5,000 to 6,500 clones, with under 40% as singletons. There were about 200,000 CFSE-labeled responder cells plated together with about 200,000 irradiated, violet-dye-labeled stimulator cells. Specimen: alloreactive CD8+ T cells from a mixed lymphocyte reaction culture, collected before intestinal transplant. Subset indicated: CFSE-low proliferating T cells sorted from approximately 6-day pre-transplant mixed lymphocyte reaction (GvH or HvG direction). The source of this sequence is a human patient who received an intestinal transplant. The V gene is TRBV5-1, the J gene TRBJ2-2; no clear D gene. Here the CDR3 DNA reads TGCGCCAGCCATAAACACCCCACCGGGGAGCTGTTTTTT. This gives the protein CASHKHPTGELFF.